The 20 T cell receptor beta chains listed next were all sequenced from one sample in a study of blood T cell repertoires in COVID-19. Clones were sequenced by immunoSEQ multiplex PCR, and TCRdb holds only the in-frame ones, with some missing. The sample holds approximately 41,000 clones; about four fifths are singletons and the top ten take around 40%. Specimen: peripheral blood. The receptors shown here come from a woman of 80 years or more with acute or convalescent COVID-19.

The chain links TRBV11-2 to TRBJ2-4, with D unclear. Germline V gives CDR1 SGHAT, CDR2 FQNNGV. The CDR3 sequence is 16 residues long. V was cut by 4 bases and J by 1 base, with 14 bases left in between. Written as DNA, the CDR3 is TGTGCCAGCAGCTCAAGGTCCAACGGGGCCAAAAACATTCAGTACTTC. This codes for CASSSRSNGAKNIQYF.

The V gene is TRBV27, the J gene TRBJ1-5; a possible D gene is TRBD1 (5 bases). Germline-derived CDR1 and CDR2 are MNHEY and SMNVEV (reference sequence). The CDR3 length is 16 residues. The germline V and J ends were trimmed by 6 bases and 0 bases, with 15 bases remaining between them. Here the CDR3 DNA reads TGTGCCAGCAGCCCTCTGTTCACAGGTAGCAATCAGCCCCAGCATTTT. Its protein product is CASSPLFTGSNQPQHF.

The chain joins TRBV2 to TRBJ1-1, with unresolved D. The germline V and J ends were trimmed by 6 bases and 5 bases, with 16 bases remaining between them. This CDR3 comprises 14 residues. Germline V gene data show CDR1 as SNHLY and CDR2 as FYNNEI. DNA of the CDR3: TGTGCCAGCAGGAGCCAGTCGCAGGCGACTGAAGCTTTCTTT. It codes for CASRSQSQATEAFF. The full variable domain, completed using reference TRBV2 and TRBJ1-1, is EPEVTQTPSHQVTQMGQEVILRCVPISNHLYFYWYRQILGQKVEFLVSFYNNEISEKSEIFDDQFSVERPDGSNFTLKIRSTKLEDSAMYFCASRSQSQATEAFFGQGTRLTVV.

The rearrangement joins TRBV7-9 to TRBJ1-1, with D unresolved. The germline V gene has CDR1 SEHNR and CDR2 FQNEAQ (reference sequence). CDR3 length equals 11 residues. Trimming pared 11 bases from V and 1 base from J, leaving 8 bases between. This CDR3 reads CAGSGNTEAFF. The CDR3, as DNA: TGTGCCGGCTCAGGGAACACTGAAGCTTTCTTT.

This chain uses TRBV19 with TRBJ1-1, with D tentatively TRBD1 (6 bases). The germline gives CDR1 LNHDA, CDR2 SQIVND (reference sequence). The length of the CDR3 is 14 residues. V lost 4 bases, J lost 5 bases, and 14 bases lay in between. The CDR3 loop reads CASSTGPQGTEAFF. CDR3 DNA: TGTGCCAGTAGTACCGGGCCTCAGGGGACTGAAGCTTTCTTT.

This sequence joins TRBV2 and TRBJ2-5; weak D call: TRBD1 (5 bases). Germline V gene lookup returns CDR1 SNHLY and CDR2 FYNNEI. There are 12 residues in the CDR3. V shed 7 bases and J shed 5 bases, with 11 bases lying between them. As DNA, the CDR3 is TGTGCCAGCACCGCAGGGCTGGAGACCCAGTACTTC. Encoded protein: CASTAGLETQYF.

The V call is TRBV15, the J call TRBJ1-1; D unclear. Trimming removed 3 bases from V and 2 bases from J, with 4 bases in between. Looked up from germline, CDR1 is LNHNV and CDR2 is YYDKDF (reference sequence). The CDR3 has 12 residues. The chain's CDR3 is CATSSPNTEAFF. As DNA, the CDR3 is TGTGCCACCAGCAGCCCAAACACTGAAGCTTTCTTT.

The J gene is TRBJ2-1, the V gene TRBV4-1; D gene uncertain. The ends were cut back, 0 bases at V and 11 bases at J, with 11 bases in the middle. Looked up from germline, CDR1 is MGHRA and CDR2 is YSYEKL. The CDR3 runs to 13 residues. The CDR3 sequence: CASSQESVTQQFF. CDR3 sequence (DNA): TGCGCCAGCAGCCAAGAATCGGTCACTCAGCAGTTCTTC.

The chain has TRBV11-2 and TRBJ2-5, with 8 bases that match TRBD2. Germline CDR1 reads SGHAT; CDR2 reads FQNNGV. The CDR3 has 15 amino acids. V lost 0 bases and J lost 1; bases outside the gene matches: 1. Here the CDR3 DNA reads TGTGCCAGCAGCTTAGATGGACTAGCCCAAGAGACCCAGTACTTC. Translating it yields CASSLDGLAQETQYF.

The rearrangement uses TRBV7-2 and TRBJ1-3, with D maybe TRBD1 (6 bases). This CDR3 is built from 15 residues. V lost 6 bases and J 3 bases, leaving 15 bases between the germline ends. Germline-derived CDR1 and CDR2 are SGHTA and FQGNSA. The chain's CDR3 is CASRQGHGLGNTIYF. In DNA, the CDR3 is TGTGCCAGCAGACAGGGACATGGACTTGGAAACACCATATATTTT.

This clone was detected only once. The chain combines TRBV7-8 with TRBJ1-4, with TRBD1 as a possible D gene (5 bases). This CDR3 has 15 amino acids. In germline, CDR1 is SGHVS, CDR2 FQNEAQ. Trimming left V 1 base short and J 6 bases short, with 12 bases between. The DNA of the CDR3 is TGTGCCAGCAGCTTAGTTCTGGCGGGACATGAAAAACTGTTTTTT. This encodes CASSLVLAGHEKLFF.

This clone was seen a handful of times. This chain uses TRBV2 with TRBJ1-5; TRBD1 is a possible D gene (6 bases). In germline, CDR1 is SNHLY, CDR2 FYNNEI. The CDR3 is 16 residues long. Between the trimmed V and J ends, which lost 6 bases and 6 bases, there was a span of 21 bases. The CDR3 region is CASSKEGGGLGQPQHF. The CDR3 nucleotides read TGTGCCAGCAGCAAAGAGGGTGGGGGCTTGGGTCAGCCCCAGCATTTT.

This chain uses TRBV11-2 with TRBJ2-3, with D possibly matching TRBD1 (6 bases). CDR1 SGHAT and CDR2 FQNNGV come from the germline V gene. V gave up 5 bases and J gave up 0 bases, with 9 bases separating them. The CDR3 has 14 residues. CDR3 sequence: CASSQGRSTDTQYF. The CDR3 DNA reads as TGTGCCAGCAGCCAGGGGCGTAGCACAGATACGCAGTATTTT.

This chain connects TRBV11-2 to TRBJ1-6, with 7 bases lining up with TRBD1. The CDR3 runs to 14 residues. Trimming removed 5 bases from V and 8 bases from J; junction bases left unmatched: 6. Germline V gives CDR1 SGHAT, CDR2 FQNNGV. The CDR3 loop is CASSGVGTDSPLHF. In DNA form, the CDR3 reads TGTGCCAGCAGCGGCGTCGGGACAGATTCACCCCTCCACTTT. The complete variable domain, with remaining parts taken from reference TRBV11-2 and TRBJ1-6, reads EAGVAQSPRYKIIEKRQSVAFWCNPISGHATLYWYQQILGQGPKLLIQFQNNGVVDDSQLPKDRFSAERLKGVDSTLKIQPAKLEDSAVYLCASSGVGTDSPLHFGNGTRLTVT.

This rearrangement joins TRBV6-1 to TRBJ1-5; D is unresolved. This CDR3 comprises 14 residues. V dropped 2 bases and J dropped 0 bases, with 5 bases sitting between them. Per germline, CDR1 MNHNS and CDR2 SASEGT. The CDR3, as DNA: TGTGCCAGCAGTGAATTCTATAGCAATCAGCCCCAGCATTTT. Translating gives CASSEFYSNQPQHF.

The chain recombines TRBV6-5 with TRBJ1-5; D call uncertain. V was shortened by 5 bases and J by 5 bases, with 16 bases between the two germline ends. This CDR3 is built from 15 residues. Germline-derived CDR1 and CDR2 are MNHEY and SVGAGI. CDR3 sequence reads: CASSPDYYSDQPQHF. Written as DNA, the CDR3 is TGTGCCAGCAGTCCTGATTATTACAGTGATCAGCCCCAGCATTTT.

The V gene is TRBV6-5, the J gene TRBJ1-5; no definite D call. Trimming pared 6 bases from V and 4 bases from J, leaving 16 bases between. The CDR3 extends over 15 amino acids. The V gene's germline CDR1 is MNHEY and CDR2 SVGAGI. Here the CDR3 reads CASRREVRANQPQHF. The DNA of the CDR3 is TGTGCCAGCAGAAGGGAGGTGAGAGCAAATCAGCCCCAGCATTTT.

This rearrangement joins TRBV6-5 to TRBJ1-3; 8 nucleotides align to TRBD1. J was trimmed by 2 bases and V by 5 bases; bases with no gene match: 2. This CDR3 comprises 14 residues. Germline lookup yields CDR1 MNHEY and CDR2 SVGAGI. The CDR3 is CASSRQGTGNTIYF. In DNA form, the CDR3 reads TGTGCCAGCAGTCGACAGGGGACTGGAAACACCATATATTTT.

This chain uses TRBV5-1 with TRBJ1-5; D perhaps matches TRBD1 (6 bases). The CDR3 length is 15 residues. Between the trimmed V and J ends, which lost 0 bases and 3 bases, there was a span of 10 bases. From germline, CDR1 is SGHRS and CDR2 YFSETQ. The chain's CDR3 is CASSLEGVNNQPQHF. DNA of the CDR3: TGCGCCAGCAGCTTGGAGGGGGTGAACAATCAGCCCCAGCATTTT.

This chain joins TRBV29-1 and TRBJ1-2, with no clear D. The CDR3 extends over 11 amino acids. CDR1 is SQVTM and CDR2 is ANQGSEA in the germline V gene. Trimming took 3 bases from V and 4 from J, leaving 6 bases between them. CDR3 region: CSVERSYGYTF. DNA for the CDR3: TGCAGCGTTGAGAGGTCCTATGGCTACACCTTC.